The rows below give T cell receptor beta chains drawn from one sample of a study of blood T cells in healthy people across ages. TCRdb called the 5' RACE reads again in MiXCR, with one record for every CDR3 protein. The sample has about 580,000 distinct CDR3 sequences, less than 60% seen once. Source material: blood. Receptors originate from a man aged 80 or over in good health. The conserved cysteine and the conserved F or W are not part of the CDR3 here.

v_call	j_call	cdr3_aa
TRBV10-3	TRBJ2-1	AITWGGKNNEQF
TRBV5-1	TRBJ2-2	ASSLVAHSSTGELF
TRBV5-1	TRBJ2-5	ASSLAEGFETQY
TRBV11-2	TRBJ2-1	ASSLAGPSGAEQF
TRBV7-2	TRBJ2-5	ASSTRLAGGQETQY
TRBV20-1	TRBJ1-5	SARGQGTSNQPQH
TRBV5-1	TRBJ2-1	ASSFSGTSGFHNEQF
TRBV6-5	TRBJ1-1	ASSSLDRVSTEAF
TRBV6-5	TRBJ2-2	ASKSRDTNTGELF
TRBV20-1	TRBJ2-1	SARDPDGRANEQF
TRBV14	.	ASSQEYGTDVTYEQY
TRBV7-2	TRBJ2-1	ASSGTGLRIYNEQF
TRBV12-3/TRBV12-4	TRBJ2-1	ASSSEGIGPYNEQF
TRBV5-1	TRBJ1-2	ASSPTYPVDGCT
TRBV12-3/TRBV12-4	.	ASSLLQSEQY
TRBV4-3	TRBJ2-1	ASSRLTRTSGGAYNEQF
TRBV6-5	TRBJ1-1	ASRRQGPMNTEAF
TRBV10-3	TRBJ1-2	AINSRVDYGYT
TRBV6-5	TRBJ1-5	ASRPGTGGDQPQH
TRBV5-1	TRBJ2-1	ASSGAREPYNEQF
TRBV7-9	TRBJ1-1	ASSGRNSLNTEAF
TRBV20-1	TRBJ2-1	SASRTGRNEQF
TRBV7-2	TRBJ2-3	ASKGGISTDTQY
TRBV7-2	TRBJ2-1	ASSLGLDNEQF
TRBV7-3	TRBJ2-1	ASSPREGYAKYNEQF
TRBV20-1	TRBJ2-1	SADRGLSYNEQF
TRBV4-3	TRBJ1-1	ASSHRPRDGTEAF
TRBV12-3/TRBV12-4	.	ASTETGAEQY
TRBV3-1	.	ASSRTSGSIHEQY
TRBV5-1	TRBJ2-3	ASSLATSGRDTQY
TRBV20-1	.	SARDVGGEQY
TRBV27	TRBJ1-2	ASSFTGAHGYT
TRBV20-1	TRBJ1-1	SARVRASRNTEAF
TRBV4-1	TRBJ2-5	ASSQVRRIETQY
TRBV6-6	TRBJ1-2	ASSPSLGVGYT
TRBV6-2/TRBV6-3	TRBJ2-5	ASGKTSGDNEQ
TRBV29-1	TRBJ2-7	SVSGGRGQGAFYEQY
TRBV20-1	TRBJ2-7	SASGQVRNEQY